Listed below are T cell receptor beta chains from one sample, sequenced in a study of neoadjuvant anti-PD-1 for oral cavity cancer. TCRdb's copy holds only in-frame clones and misses some; the assay was immunoSEQ multiplex PCR. The sample yields about 14,000 clones, about 67% seen once. The sequencing used PBMCs, collected before nivolumab (anti-PD-1) treatment. The origin of the receptors is a person aged 35 to 85 with oral cavity squamous cell carcinoma. The CDR3 runs from the conserved cysteine through the conserved F or W. A D gene is named only where the DNA matches it firmly. Rows may omit the clone size; those that give it use once, few, many or a size class.

>TRBV5-1|.|TRBJ2-3|.
CASSLSIGRVRPGTDTQYF
TGCGCCAGCAGCTTGTCTATAGGTCGGGTTCGGCCGGGCACAGATACGCAGTATTTT
>TRBV19|.|TRBJ1-2|.
CASSHGRLYGYTF
TGTGCCAGTAGTCATGGCAGGTTGTATGGCTACACCTTC
>TRBV18|TRBD2|TRBJ2-1|.
CASSHRTSSYNEQFF
TGTGCCAGCTCACACCGGACTAGTTCGTACAATGAGCAGTTCTTC
>TRBV19|TRBD1|TRBJ1-1|few
CASSNRGHHDTEAFF
TGTGCCAGTAGCAACAGGGGGCACCACGACACTGAAGCTTTCTTT
>TRBV10-3|TRBD1|TRBJ1-1|few
CAIRSDRGGIMNTEAFF
TGTGCCATCAGGTCCGACAGGGGGGGAATAATGAACACTGAAGCTTTCTTT
>TRBV13|.|TRBJ2-3|.
CASSFLTRGDTQYF
TGTGCCAGCAGCTTCTTAACTCGGGGAGATACGCAGTATTTT
>TRBV7-9|TRBD1|TRBJ1-5|few
CASSPWTGGNQPQHF
TGTGCCAGCAGCCCCTGGACAGGGGGGAATCAGCCCCAGCATTTT
>TRBV6-5|.|TRBJ2-5|.
CASSHGSLETQYF
TGTGCCAGCAGTCACGGGTCACTGGAGACCCAGTACTTC
>TRBV11-2|.|TRBJ2-1|.
CASSPLAAVSDEQFF
TGTGCCAGCAGCCCTCTAGCCGCAGTATCCGATGAGCAGTTCTTC
>TRBV5-4|.|TRBJ1-5|.
CASSLEMNQPQHF
TGTGCCAGCAGCTTGGAAATGAATCAGCCCCAGCATTTT
>TRBV27|.|TRBJ2-1|.
CASIGRSNNEQFF
TGTGCCAGCATCGGGCGGAGCAACAATGAGCAGTTCTTC
>TRBV10-3|.|TRBJ1-1|.
CAISAGLLKTEAFF
TGTGCCATCTCCGCAGGACTATTGAAGACTGAAGCTTTCTTT
>TRBV10-3|TRBD1|TRBJ1-5|few
CAISDTETGNQPQHF
TGTGCCATCAGTGATACCGAGACAGGGAATCAGCCCCAGCATTTT
>TRBV6-6|TRBD1|TRBJ1-5|.
CASRFGQERNQPQHF
TGTGCCAGTCGATTCGGACAGGAACGCAATCAGCCCCAGCATTTT
>TRBV2|.|TRBJ2-2|few
CASLRGARTGELFF
TGTGCCAGCTTAAGGGGGGCGAGAACCGGGGAGCTGTTTTTT
>TRBV5-6|.|TRBJ2-7|.
CASSISAGQPFYEQYF
TGTGCCAGCAGCATATCCGCCGGACAGCCTTTCTACGAGCAGTACTTC
>TRBV7-9|.|TRBJ1-2|few
CASSLGGSPGNTF
TGTGCCAGCAGCTTAGGCGGCAGCCCTGGAAACACCTTC
>TRBV9|.|TRBJ2-3|.
CASSGSPTDTQYF
TGTGCCAGCAGCGGATCCCCCACAGATACGCAGTATTTT
>TRBV5-6|.|TRBJ1-2|.
CASSSRGLDYGYTF
TGTGCCAGCAGCTCCAGGGGCCTAGACTATGGCTACACCTTC
>TRBV28|.|TRBJ1-2|.
CASSYSQRNYGYTF
TGTGCCAGCAGCTATTCACAGAGAAACTATGGCTACACCTTC
>TRBV9|TRBD2|TRBJ2-1|.
CASSVREGLAGEGEQFF
TGTGCCAGCAGCGTTCGTGAGGGACTAGCGGGAGAGGGTGAGCAGTTCTTC
>TRBV6-5|TRBD2|TRBJ2-7|.
CASRPGLDYEQYF
TGTGCCAGCAGGCCGGGACTAGACTACGAGCAGTACTTC
>TRBV21-1|.|TRBJ2-1|.
CASSNGESSYNEQFF
TGTGCCAGCAGCAACGGGGAGAGCTCCTACAATGAGCAGTTCTTC
>TRBV2|.|TRBJ1-5|.
CASRGNQPQHF
TGTGCCAGCAGGGGGAATCAGCCCCAGCATTTT
>TRBV5-1|.|TRBJ2-6|.
CASSLIQGFSGANVLTF
TGCGCCAGCAGCTTGATACAGGGTTTTTCTGGGGCCAACGTCCTGACTTTC
>TRBV2|.|TRBJ1-2|.
CASSFRQDGYTF
TGTGCCAGCAGTTTCCGACAGGACGGCTACACCTTC
>TRBV14|.|TRBJ1-2|.
CASSQGRGNPFYGYTF
TGTGCCAGCAGCCAAGGACGGGGAAACCCCTTCTATGGCTACACCTTC
>TRBV6-6|TRBD2|TRBJ2-5|few
CASRTLAGGGKTQYF
TGTGCCAGCAGAACACTAGCGGGGGGTGGGAAGACCCAGTACTTC
>TRBV6-1|TRBD1|TRBJ1-2|few
CASSSGGAGNYGYTF
TGTGCCAGCAGCTCAGGGGGCGCAGGAAACTATGGCTACACCTTC
>TRBV5-1|.|TRBJ2-7|.
CASSLDSEQYF
TGCGCCAGCAGCTTGGATAGCGAGCAGTACTTC
>TRBV15|.|TRBJ1-1|.
CATSRQGLNTEAFF
TGTGCCACCAGCAGACAGGGGTTGAACACTGAAGCTTTCTTT
>TRBV5-1|.|TRBJ2-3|.
CASSRSRERSTDTQYF
TGCGCCAGCAGCCGGTCCCGAGAGCGGAGCACAGATACGCAGTATTTT
>TRBV5-1|TRBD1|TRBJ1-1|.
CASSRNRGVRTEAFF
TGCGCCAGCAGCCGGAACAGGGGTGTGAGGACTGAAGCTTTCTTT
>TRBV6-5|.|TRBJ1-1|.
CASSKRQENTEAFF
TGTGCCAGCAGTAAACGACAGGAGAACACTGAAGCTTTCTTT
>TRBV15|TRBD2|TRBJ2-1|.
CATSPPLAGGPIYNEQFF
TGTGCCACCAGCCCCCCGTTAGCGGGAGGGCCGATCTACAATGAGCAGTTCTTC
>TRBV5-1|TRBD2|TRBJ2-3|once
CASSLDRGGKTDTQYF
TGCGCCAGCAGCTTGGATCGGGGGGGAAAAACAGATACGCAGTATTTT
>TRBV27|.|TRBJ2-1|few
CASRTTGYEQFF
TGTGCCAGCAGGACTACAGGGTATGAGCAGTTCTTC
>TRBV6-1|.|TRBJ2-1|.
CASSVFYEQFF
TGTGCCAGCAGTGTTTTCTATGAGCAGTTCTTC
>TRBV6-1|.|TRBJ2-5|once
CASIHRIEAQETQYF
TGTGCCAGCATCCACAGGATAGAAGCTCAAGAGACCCAGTACTTC
>TRBV4-1|.|TRBJ1-6|.
CASSQDTETSYNSPLHF
TGCGCCAGCAGCCAAGATACCGAGACCTCCTATAATTCACCCCTCCACTTT
>TRBV18|.|TRBJ2-3|.
CASSPRVRGTDTQYF
TGTGCCAGCTCACCACGGGTCAGGGGAACAGATACGCAGTATTTT